The present T cell receptor (beta chain) was sequenced within a study of blood T cell repertoires in COVID-19. Clones were read by immunoSEQ multiplex PCR, and TCRdb kept only the in-frame ones, dropping some. This sample has about 330,000 clones, with approximately 90% found just once. The participants were between roughly 18 and 89 years old and came from about two dozen US areas. The CDR3 loop spans 13 amino acids. Germline V gene data show CDR1 as LGHNT and CDR2 as FRNRAP. V trimming: 6 bases; J trimming: 3 bases; junction bases outside the gene matches: 4. Specimen: PBMCs or T cells enriched from blood (not recorded which). The sequence was collected from a young woman who had recovered from COVID-19. The V and J genes are TRBV12-5 and TRBJ1-1, with 7 bases that match TRBD1. This chain's CDR3 is CASGTGTDTEAFF. The CDR3 region has the DNA TGTGCTAGTGGCACCGGGACAGACACTGAAGCTTTCTTT.